Shown below are 16 T cell receptor beta chains from a single sample sequenced in a study of early T cells in non-severe SARS-CoV-2 infection (dated by TCRdb to the early 2020s). To prepare the library, 5' RACE was applied. This sample was sequenced with a NextSeq 500. Starting from the raw public reads, TCRdb applied fastp trimming at Q25, assembled clones with MiXCR and retained in-frame beta chains. Records with the same CDR3 protein are collapsed into one entry carrying the most frequent genes and DNA. In this sample the table shows tens of thousands of distinct CDR3 sequences, roughly 9.4% of which occur a single time. Of the sample, just under 6% falls within the top ten clones. Sequences were obtained from whole blood. The receptors here all came from an adult who was a healthcare worker with PCR-confirmed SARS-CoV-2 infection or an uninfected control (not recorded which).

The chain combines TRBV2 with TRBJ2-7; D not resolved. Trimming pared 7 bases from V and 4 bases from J, leaving 8 bases between. CDR3 length: 11 residues. The germline gives CDR1 SNHLY, CDR2 FYNNEI. The CDR3 DNA reads TGTGCCAGCACCTTCATATACGAGCAGTACTTC. It codes for CASTFIYEQYF.

This clonotype occurred a few times. The chain uses TRBV2 and TRBJ2-1; D is unresolved. V was cut by 4 bases and J by 8 bases, with 6 bases left in between. In germline, CDR1 is SNHLY, CDR2 FYNNEI. The CDR3 totals 11 residues. The CDR3 DNA reads as TGTGCCAGCAGTGTACGATATGAGCAGTTCTTC. Protein: CASSVRYEQFF.

This clonotype has a count of ten or more. The chain carries TRBV20-1 and TRBJ2-1; TRBD1 agrees at 10 bases. Unmatched junction bases numbered 10, after V lost 5 bases and J lost 6 bases. CDR1 is DFQATT, CDR2 SNEGSKA, per germline (reference sequence). The CDR3 is made up of 15 amino acids. The CDR3 loop reads CSASDRGLYINEQFF. In DNA, the CDR3 is TGCAGTGCTTCCGACAGGGGGCTATATATCAATGAGCAGTTCTTC.

The chain is built from TRBV2 and TRBJ2-4; D gene unclear. The germline V gene has CDR1 SNHLY and CDR2 FYNNEI. CDR3 length equals 16 residues. The V end was cut by 6 bases, the J end by 0 bases, with 15 bases between. CDR3 in DNA: TGTGCCAGCAGCTCCGAGGTTCTTCTAGCCAAAAACATTCAGTACTTC. Protein: CASSSEVLLAKNIQYF.

In its sample, this clonotype was seen many times. The chain employs TRBV20-1 and TRBJ1-2; D is perhaps TRBD1 (5 bases). Germline V CDR1 and CDR2: DFQATT, SNEGSKA (reference sequence). V lost 0 bases and J lost 8, with 22 bases in between. The CDR3 loop spans 16 amino acids. CDR3 DNA: TGCAGTGCTAGAGATCCCCCCGCCCGGGGGGAAAGAGGCTACACCTTC. Its protein is CSARDPPARGERGYTF.

There are many counts of this clonotype. The V gene is TRBV2, the J gene TRBJ2-1; D uncertain. This CDR3 spans 15 amino acids. Trimming removed 6 bases from V and 6 bases from J, with 18 bases in between. Per the germline V gene, CDR1 is SNHLY and CDR2 is FYNNEI. The CDR3 loop reads CASSSTIDAFNEQFF. The CDR3 nucleotides read TGTGCCAGCAGCTCAACTATTGACGCCTTCAATGAGCAGTTCTTC.

This clonotype was seen a handful of times. The chain uses TRBV2 and TRBJ1-6; 10 bases fit TRBD1. This CDR3 comprises 14 residues. Trimming removed 6 bases from V and 8 bases from J; junction bases left unmatched: 4. Looked up from germline, CDR1 is SNHLY and CDR2 is FYNNEI. CDR3 DNA: TGTGCCAGCAGCCCCGGGACAGGGGATTCACCCCTCCACTTT. Protein sequence: CASSPGTGDSPLHF.

The genes are TRBV18 and TRBJ1-1; D not resolved. The germline gives CDR1 KGHSH, CDR2 LQKENI. This CDR3 region has 13 residues. Trimming shortened V by 4 bases and J by 3 bases, and 9 bases separated the two germline ends. CDR3 protein: CASSLGQDTEAFF. CDR3 nucleotide sequence: TGTGCCAGCTCACTCGGCCAGGACACTGAAGCTTTCTTT.

This clonotype was found many times. The CDR3 nucleotides are TGCAGTGCTAGAGATGCGGGAGGGGGTCTCTACGAGCAGTACTTC. Translating it yields CSARDAGGGLYEQYF. The chain carries TRBV20-1 and TRBJ2-7, with 9 bases matching TRBD2. This CDR3 has 15 residues. V lost 0 bases to trimming and J lost 3 bases; unmatched junction nucleotides: 6. CDR1 is DFQATT and CDR2 is SNEGSKA in the germline V gene (reference sequence).

There are a few counts of this clonotype. V usage is TRBV20-1 and J usage is TRBJ2-7; D is unresolved. V was clipped by 4 bases and J by 3 bases, with 10 bases between them. Germline V gene lookup returns CDR1 DFQATT and CDR2 SNEGSKA (reference sequence). This CDR3 contains 12 residues. This chain's CDR3 is CSATDRDYEQYF. The CDR3 DNA is TGCAGTGCTACAGACCGAGACTACGAGCAGTACTTC.

This clonotype has a count of ten or more. V gene TRBV20-1 combines with J gene TRBJ2-1; 16 bases are shared with TRBD2. With 3 bases clipped from V and 9 bases from J, the junction kept 14 bases outside the gene matches. This CDR3 is built from 18 residues. Germline V gene data show CDR1 as DFQATT and CDR2 as SNEGSKA (reference sequence). CDR3: CSARLGTSGRGTHGEQFF. The CDR3 region has the DNA TGCAGTGCTAGGCTCGGGACTAGCGGGAGGGGGACACACGGTGAGCAGTTCTTC.

The rearrangement links TRBV27 to TRBJ1-6, with D possibly being TRBD1 (5 bases). The germline V gene has CDR1 MNHEY and CDR2 SMNVEV (reference sequence). The CDR3 consists of 17 residues. V lost 5 bases and J 3 bases, leaving 17 bases between the germline ends. This chain's CDR3 is CASSGPGGIGYNSPLHF. The CDR3 DNA is TGTGCCAGCAGTGGACCCGGGGGGATTGGCTATAATTCACCCCTCCACTTT.

Ten or more counts support this clonotype. CDR3 region: CASSFPRQGANYGYTF. The CDR3 bases are TGTGCCAGCAGCTTCCCGAGACAGGGCGCTAACTATGGCTACACCTTC. This chain links TRBV7-9 with TRBJ1-2; 7 bases fit TRBD1. CDR3 size: 16 residues. Germline V gene lookup returns CDR1 SEHNR and CDR2 FQNEAQ (reference sequence). Trimming at V came to 3 bases and at J to 0 bases, leaving 7 bases not matched to a gene.

This clonotype was recorded at least ten times. CDR3 nucleotides: TGCGCCAGCAGTTCCGGGACCTCTGGAGGAAACACCATATATTTT. Its protein product is CASSSGTSGGNTIYF. The chain recombines TRBV5-1 with TRBJ1-3; D is possibly TRBD1 (5 bases). CDR1 is SGHRS and CDR2 is YFSETQ in the germline V gene. This CDR3 is 15 amino acids long. Trimming removed 5 bases at V and 4 bases at J, with 16 bases between.

The chain couples TRBV15 to TRBJ2-1; 10 bases are shared with TRBD2. Germline lookup yields CDR1 LNHNV and CDR2 YYDKDF (reference sequence). Trimming took 9 bases from V and 9 from J; bases not matched to a gene: 5. The CDR3 is 12 amino acids. The CDR3 DNA is TGTGCCACGGGGAGCGGGAGGGGTGAGCAGTTCTTC. Its translation: CATGSGRGEQFF.

This clonotype occurred many times. The chain carries TRBV2 and TRBJ2-6; TRBD2 matches 11 bases. Germline CDR1 and CDR2: SNHLY and FYNNEI. Trimming cost V 0 bases and J 0 bases; bases outside gene matches: 16. This CDR3 region has 23 residues. DNA of the CDR3: TGTGCCAGCAGTGAAGCTTCTCCATTCAGGACTAGCGGGCTGAGCTCTGGGGCCAACGTCCTGACTTTC. Translating gives CASSEASPFRTSGLSSGANVLTF.